This T cell receptor (beta chain) is drawn from a study of blood T cell repertoires in COVID-19. Method: immunoSEQ multiplex PCR; TCRdb's copy keeps in-frame clones and lacks some. The table shows 300,000 to 450,000 clones, with 81% occurring only once. The CDR3 extends over 16 amino acids. The V gene lost 1 base and the J gene lost 3 bases, with 13 bases spanning the gap. Germline loops: CDR1 SEHNR, CDR2 FQNEAQ (reference sequence). The receptor was derived from a human donor with acute or convalescent COVID-19. The donor label of this sample is uncertain. Input material: peripheral blood. The chain uses TRBV7-9 and TRBJ1-5; D remains ambiguous. The CDR3 sequence is CASSLGREKFNQPQHF. CDR3 nucleotide sequence: TGTGCCAGCAGCTTAGGGAGAGAAAAATTCAATCAGCCCCAGCATTTT.